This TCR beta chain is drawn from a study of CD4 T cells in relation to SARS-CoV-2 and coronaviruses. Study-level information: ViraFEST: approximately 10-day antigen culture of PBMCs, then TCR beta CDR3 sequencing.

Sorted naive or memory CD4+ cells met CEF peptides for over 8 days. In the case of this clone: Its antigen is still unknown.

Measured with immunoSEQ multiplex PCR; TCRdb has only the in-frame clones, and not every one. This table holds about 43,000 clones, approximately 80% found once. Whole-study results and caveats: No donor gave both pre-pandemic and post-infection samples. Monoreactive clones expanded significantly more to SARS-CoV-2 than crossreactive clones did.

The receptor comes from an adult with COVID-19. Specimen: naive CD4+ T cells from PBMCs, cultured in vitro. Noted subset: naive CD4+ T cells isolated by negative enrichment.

The CDR3 DNA follows: TGTGCCAGCTCACCACCGCGGACCGGGGAGCTGTTTTTT. Its translation is CASSPPRTGELFF. The chain has TRBV18 and TRBJ2-2; D unresolved. The CDR3 length is 13 residues. The V end lost 0 bases, the J end lost 5 bases, and 4 bases lay between the germline ends. The germline CDR1 and CDR2 sequences are KGHSH and LQKENI.